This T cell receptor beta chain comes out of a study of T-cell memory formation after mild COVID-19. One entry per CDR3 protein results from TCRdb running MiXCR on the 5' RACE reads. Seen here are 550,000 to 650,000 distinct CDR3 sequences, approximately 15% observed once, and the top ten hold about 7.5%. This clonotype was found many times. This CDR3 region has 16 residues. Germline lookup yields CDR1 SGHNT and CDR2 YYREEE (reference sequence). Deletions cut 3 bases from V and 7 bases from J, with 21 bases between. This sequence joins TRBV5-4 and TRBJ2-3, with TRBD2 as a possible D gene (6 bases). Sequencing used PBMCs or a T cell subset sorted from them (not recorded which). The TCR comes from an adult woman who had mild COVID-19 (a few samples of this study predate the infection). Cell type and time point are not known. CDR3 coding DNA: TGTGCCAGCAGCTCTCAGGCGGGACCACGGGGAAATACGCAGTATTTT. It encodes CASSSQAGPRGNTQYF.